This T cell receptor (beta chain) was profiled in a study of blood T cell repertoires in COVID-19. TCRdb's copy holds only in-frame clones and misses some; the assay was immunoSEQ multiplex PCR. The sample has about 480,000 clones, roughly nine tenths seen once; the top ten hold 8% to 9.5%. The ends lost 6 bases at V and 11 bases at J; junction bases unmatched: 8. This CDR3 has 12 residues. In its sample, this clone was seen a few times. This sequence was found in a woman aged 55-70 years who had recovered from COVID-19. Sample: PBMCs or T cells enriched from blood (not recorded which). V gene TRBV12-3 or TRBV12-4 combines with J gene TRBJ1-1; 8 bases map to TRBD1. This CDR3 is CASSRGRDPAFF. The CDR3 DNA follows: TGTGCCAGCAGCAGGGGGCGCGACCCCGCTTTCTTT.